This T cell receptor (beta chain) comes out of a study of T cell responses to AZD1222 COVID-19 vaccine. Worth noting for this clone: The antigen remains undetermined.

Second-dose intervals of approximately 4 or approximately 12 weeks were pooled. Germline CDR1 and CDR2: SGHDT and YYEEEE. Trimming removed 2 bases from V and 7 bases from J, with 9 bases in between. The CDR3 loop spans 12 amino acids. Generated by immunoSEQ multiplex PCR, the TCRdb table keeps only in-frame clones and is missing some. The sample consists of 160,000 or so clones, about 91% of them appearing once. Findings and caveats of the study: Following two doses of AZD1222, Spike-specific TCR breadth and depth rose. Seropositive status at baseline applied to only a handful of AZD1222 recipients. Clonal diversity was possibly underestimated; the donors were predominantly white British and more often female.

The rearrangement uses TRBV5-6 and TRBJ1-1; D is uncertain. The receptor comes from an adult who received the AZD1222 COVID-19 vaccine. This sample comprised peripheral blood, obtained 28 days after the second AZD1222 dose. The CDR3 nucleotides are TGTGCCAGCAGCTTCTCCGCCCTTGAAGCTTTCTTT. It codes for CASSFSALEAFF.